One sample yielded the 7 T cell receptor beta chains listed below, sequenced in a study of OX40 agonist ivuxolimab in advanced cancers. Assay used: immunoSEQ multiplex PCR; TCRdb lists only in-frame clones, some missing. The repertoire includes 55,000 to 75,000 clones, 91% of them detected once, and 3% to 4% sits in the top ten. The input for sequencing was CD4+ or CD8+ T cells sorted from blood, taken in a trial of the OX40 agonist ivuxolimab. The receptors shown here come from an adult with an advanced solid tumor such as melanoma, head and neck, liver or kidney cancer.

This rearrangement joins TRBV5-6 to TRBJ2-3, with a possible D match to TRBD1 (5 bases). Germline CDR1 SGHDT, CDR2 YYEEEE. This CDR3 comprises 15 residues. V lost 1 base and J lost 1, with 10 bases in between. CDR3 nucleotide sequence: TGTGCCAGCAGCTTGTCGGTAGGGGGCACAGATACGCAGTATTTT. Its translation: CASSLSVGGTDTQYF.

This chain links TRBV6-5 with TRBJ2-7; TRBD2 might be the D (5 bases). Germline CDR1 is MNHEY and CDR2 is SVGAGI. The CDR3 length is 13 residues. Trimming shortened V by 7 bases and J by 4 bases, and 14 bases separated the two germline ends. The CDR3 sequence is CASTPGSYYEQYF. CDR3 bases: TGTGCCAGCACCCCGGGATCCTATTACGAGCAGTACTTC.

The chain combines TRBV7-9 with TRBJ2-7; D may be TRBD1 (6 bases). The CDR3 totals 14 residues. In germline, CDR1 is SEHNR, CDR2 FQNEAQ (reference sequence). Trimming removed 5 bases at V and 2 bases at J, with 13 bases between. CDR3: CASSHVDRTYEQYF. The CDR3 nucleotides read TGTGCCAGCAGCCACGTAGACAGGACCTACGAGCAGTACTTC.

The V call is TRBV7-6, the J call TRBJ2-1, with 9 bases lining up with TRBD2. The V gene end was trimmed by 5 bases and the J gene end by 10 bases; junction bases not matched to a gene: 15. From germline, CDR1 is SGHVS and CDR2 FNYEAQ. CDR3 length: 16 amino acids. CDR3 amino acids: CASSPIAGVSQGEQFF. The CDR3 DNA sequence: TGTGCCAGCAGCCCAATAGCGGGGGTCTCCCAAGGGGAGCAGTTCTTC.

The chain couples TRBV5-5 to TRBJ1-2; TRBD1 aligns across 8 bases. The CDR3 runs to 15 residues. With 2 bases clipped from V and 6 bases from J, the junction kept 9 bases outside the gene matches. The V gene's germline CDR1 is SGHKS and CDR2 YYEKEE (reference sequence). For the CDR3, the DNA is TGTGCCAGCAGCTTTCTCCCAGGGGGCGTCGATGGCTACACCTTC. As protein: CASSFLPGGVDGYTF.

The chain carries TRBV27 and TRBJ2-2; D gene ambiguous. Germline loops: CDR1 MNHEY, CDR2 SMNVEV (reference sequence). This CDR3 is built from 13 residues. The V end lost 8 bases, the J end lost 2 bases, and 9 bases lay between the germline ends. The CDR3 DNA reads as TGTGCCAGCGGGCCAGAAAACACCGGGGAGCTGTTTTTT. Translating gives CASGPENTGELFF.

This chain links TRBV11-3 with TRBJ2-7, with D maybe TRBD1 (6 bases). This CDR3 region has 13 residues. Per germline, CDR1 SGHNT and CDR2 YENEEA. V was pared by 9 bases and J by 2 bases, with 14 bases between. The CDR3 bases are TGTGCCAGGGGACATTTTGGAGCCTACGAGCAGTACTTC. The encoded protein is CARGHFGAYEQYF.